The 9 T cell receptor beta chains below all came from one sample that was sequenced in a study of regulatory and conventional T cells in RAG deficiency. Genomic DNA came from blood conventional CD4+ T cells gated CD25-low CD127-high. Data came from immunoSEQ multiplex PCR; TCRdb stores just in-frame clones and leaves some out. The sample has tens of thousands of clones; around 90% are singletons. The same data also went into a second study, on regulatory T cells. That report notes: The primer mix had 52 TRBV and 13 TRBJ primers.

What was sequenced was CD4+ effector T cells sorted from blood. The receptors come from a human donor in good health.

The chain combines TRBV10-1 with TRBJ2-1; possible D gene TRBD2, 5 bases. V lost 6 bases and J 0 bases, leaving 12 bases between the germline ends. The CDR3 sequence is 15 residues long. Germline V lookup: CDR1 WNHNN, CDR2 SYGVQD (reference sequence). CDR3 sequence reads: CASSETRDSYNEQFF. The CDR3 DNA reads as TGCGCCAGCAGCGAGACCCGGGACTCCTACAATGAGCAGTTCTTC.

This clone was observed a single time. For the CDR3, the DNA is TGTGCCAGCAGTTCAACGGGGTTCACCTACGAGCAGTACTTC. Its translation: CASSSTGFTYEQYF. The gene calls are TRBV6-5 and TRBJ2-7; the D gene is possibly TRBD2 (5 bases). V dropped 4 bases and J dropped 2 bases, with 12 bases sitting between them. Germline V gene lookup returns CDR1 MNHEY and CDR2 SVGAGI. The CDR3 contains 14 residues.

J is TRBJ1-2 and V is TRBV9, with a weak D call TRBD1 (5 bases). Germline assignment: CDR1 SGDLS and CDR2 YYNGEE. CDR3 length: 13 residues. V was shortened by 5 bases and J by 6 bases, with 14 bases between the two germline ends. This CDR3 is CASRRGGIDGYTF. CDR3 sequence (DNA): TGTGCCAGCAGGAGGGGAGGGATTGATGGCTACACCTTC.

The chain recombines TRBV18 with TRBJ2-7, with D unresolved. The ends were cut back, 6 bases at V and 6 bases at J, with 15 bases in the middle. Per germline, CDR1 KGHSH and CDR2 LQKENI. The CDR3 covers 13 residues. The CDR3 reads CASSPDTFREQYF. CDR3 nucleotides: TGTGCCAGCTCTCCCGACACATTTCGCGAGCAGTACTTC.

The CDR3 region has the DNA TGTGCCAGCCTTCGGCGGGGCGGGATATACTACAATGAGCAGTTCTTC. Protein sequence: CASLRRGGIYYNEQFF. J is TRBJ2-1 and V is TRBV5-6, with D possibly TRBD2 on 6 matching bases. Germline V gene lookup returns CDR1 SGHDT and CDR2 YYEEEE. The V and J ends lost 7 bases and 3 bases respectively, with 20 bases between them. The CDR3 spans 16 residues.

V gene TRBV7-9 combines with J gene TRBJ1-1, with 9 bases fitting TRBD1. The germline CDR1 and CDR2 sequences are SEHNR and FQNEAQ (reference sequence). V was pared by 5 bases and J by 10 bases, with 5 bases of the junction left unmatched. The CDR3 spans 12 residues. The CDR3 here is CASSPGQGRAFF. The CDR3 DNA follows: TGTGCCAGCAGCCCAGGACAGGGGCGAGCTTTCTTT.

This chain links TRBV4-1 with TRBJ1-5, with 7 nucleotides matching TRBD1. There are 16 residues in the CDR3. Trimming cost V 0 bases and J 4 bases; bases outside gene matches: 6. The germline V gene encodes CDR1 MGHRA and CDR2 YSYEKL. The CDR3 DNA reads TGCGCCAGCAGCCAAGATCGGGGACAGAAGAATCAGCCCCAGCATTTT. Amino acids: CASSQDRGQKNQPQHF.

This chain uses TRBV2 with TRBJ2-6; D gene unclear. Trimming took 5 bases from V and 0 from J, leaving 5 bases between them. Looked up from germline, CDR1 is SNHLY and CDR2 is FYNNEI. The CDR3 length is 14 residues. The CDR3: CASSYSSGANVLTF. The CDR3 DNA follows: TGTGCCAGCAGTTACAGCTCTGGGGCCAACGTCCTGACTTTC.

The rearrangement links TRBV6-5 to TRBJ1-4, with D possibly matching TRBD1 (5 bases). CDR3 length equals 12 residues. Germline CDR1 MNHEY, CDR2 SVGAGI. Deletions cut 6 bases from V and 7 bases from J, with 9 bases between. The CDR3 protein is CASRTGIEKLFF. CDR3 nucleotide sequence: TGTGCCAGCAGAACAGGCATTGAAAAACTGTTTTTT.